This TCR beta chain comes out of a study of Ad26.COV2.S vaccination and SARS-CoV-2 variants. Background on the study: This donor came from the COV1001 trial of Ad26.COV2.S. Study-level points and caveats: Reports say spike-specific CD8+ and CD4+ T cell responses covered substantial breadth after vaccination.

Losses at the gene ends were 6 bases for V and 0 bases for J; bases not matched to a gene: 18. Germline loops: CDR1 SGDLS, CDR2 YYNGEE. The CDR3 is made up of 19 amino acids. Of note for this clone: The antigen is not known.

Regarding treatment: about 20 received Ad26.COV2.S at low or high dose, single or two shots; about five received placebo; per-sample allocation not given. At day 63 after the first vaccine or placebo injection, samples were drawn. Libraries were prepared by immunoSEQ multiplex PCR; TCRdb keeps only in-frame clonotypes and omits some of them. The repertoire includes about 350,000 clones, roughly nine tenths of them detected once, and around 6.4% sits in the top ten. The sequence was collected from a person aged 18-65 years who received the Ad26.COV2.S COVID-19 vaccine or a placebo. The sample was peripheral blood, taken in a trial of Ad26.COV2.S vaccine versus placebo. This sequence joins TRBV9 and TRBJ2-1, with 7 bases fitting TRBD1. CDR3 region: CASTQPGTALGRSYNEQFF. The CDR3, as DNA: TGTGCCAGCACCCAACCCGGGACAGCACTTGGGCGCTCCTACAATGAGCAGTTCTTC.